This T cell receptor (beta chain) was sequenced during a study of OX40 agonist ivuxolimab in advanced cancers. Study at large: Ivuxolimab was administered intravenously to patients at 0.01 to 10 mg/kg every 2 weeks.

Germline V gene lookup returns CDR1 MNHNS and CDR2 SASEGT. The CDR3 is 15 amino acids. Trimming removed 6 bases from V and 0 bases from J, with 15 bases in between. Using immunoSEQ multiplex PCR, the repertoire was profiled, and TCRdb retains in-frame clones only, with some absent. In the table there are 50,000 to 65,000 clones, around 90% of which are singletons. This clone was counted a few times. The sequence was obtained from an adult with an advanced solid tumor such as melanoma, head and neck, liver or kidney cancer. The starting material was CD4+ or CD8+ T cells sorted from blood, obtained in a trial of the OX40 agonist ivuxolimab. V gene TRBV6-1 combines with J gene TRBJ2-7; D may be TRBD1 (5 bases). CDR3 coding DNA: TGTGCCAGCAGGATGATAAGGGGCAACTCCTACGAGCAGTACTTC. Protein sequence: CASRMIRGNSYEQYF.